The clone carrying this TCR beta chain was counted a few times. The data originate from a study of blood T cell repertoires in COVID-19. Across the whole study: Sources were T cells, B-cell-depleted T cells, or PBMCs; the material itself was cDNA or gDNA.

The CDR3 spans 12 residues. CDR1 is SGHRS, CDR2 YFSETQ, per germline. Germline trimming cut 4 bases from V and 11 bases from J; bases unmatched to any gene: 5. TCRdb keeps only in-frame clones here, not all; method: immunoSEQ multiplex PCR. The profile shows roughly 100,000 clones, approximately 76% of them singletons. The chain links TRBV5-1 to TRBJ1-1; TRBD1 aligns across 10 bases. This TCR was recovered from a woman in her seventies with acute or convalescent COVID-19. Sequenced: peripheral blood. This CDR3 reads CASSQDRGYAFF. The CDR3 coding sequence is TGCGCCAGCAGCCAGGACAGGGGGTATGCTTTCTTT.